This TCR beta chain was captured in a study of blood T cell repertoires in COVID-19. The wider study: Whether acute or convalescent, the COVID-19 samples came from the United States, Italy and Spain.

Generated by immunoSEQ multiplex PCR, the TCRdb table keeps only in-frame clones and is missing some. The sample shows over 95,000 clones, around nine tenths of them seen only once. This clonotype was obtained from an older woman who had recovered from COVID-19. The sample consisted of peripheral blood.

The CDR3 coding sequence is TGTGCCAGCAGCTCGGGGGTCTTCTCCGACACAGATACGCAGTATTTT. This gives the protein CASSSGVFSDTDTQYF. The chain combines TRBV7-9 with TRBJ2-3; a weak D match, TRBD2 (6 bases). CDR3 size: 16 residues. Trimming removed 4 bases at V and 2 bases at J, with 16 bases between. From germline, CDR1 is SEHNR and CDR2 FQNEAQ (reference sequence).